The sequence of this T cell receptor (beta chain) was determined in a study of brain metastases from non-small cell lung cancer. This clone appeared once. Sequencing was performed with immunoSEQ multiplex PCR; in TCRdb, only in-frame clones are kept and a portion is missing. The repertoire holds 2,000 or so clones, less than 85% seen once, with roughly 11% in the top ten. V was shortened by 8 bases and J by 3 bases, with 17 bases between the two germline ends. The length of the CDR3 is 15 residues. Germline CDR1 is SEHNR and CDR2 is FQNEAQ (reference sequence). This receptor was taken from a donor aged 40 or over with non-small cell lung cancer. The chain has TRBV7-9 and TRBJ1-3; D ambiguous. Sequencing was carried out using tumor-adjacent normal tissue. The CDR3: CASGGRRASGNTIYF. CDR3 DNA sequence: TGTGCCAGCGGTGGGCGGAGGGCGAGTGGAAACACCATATATTTT.